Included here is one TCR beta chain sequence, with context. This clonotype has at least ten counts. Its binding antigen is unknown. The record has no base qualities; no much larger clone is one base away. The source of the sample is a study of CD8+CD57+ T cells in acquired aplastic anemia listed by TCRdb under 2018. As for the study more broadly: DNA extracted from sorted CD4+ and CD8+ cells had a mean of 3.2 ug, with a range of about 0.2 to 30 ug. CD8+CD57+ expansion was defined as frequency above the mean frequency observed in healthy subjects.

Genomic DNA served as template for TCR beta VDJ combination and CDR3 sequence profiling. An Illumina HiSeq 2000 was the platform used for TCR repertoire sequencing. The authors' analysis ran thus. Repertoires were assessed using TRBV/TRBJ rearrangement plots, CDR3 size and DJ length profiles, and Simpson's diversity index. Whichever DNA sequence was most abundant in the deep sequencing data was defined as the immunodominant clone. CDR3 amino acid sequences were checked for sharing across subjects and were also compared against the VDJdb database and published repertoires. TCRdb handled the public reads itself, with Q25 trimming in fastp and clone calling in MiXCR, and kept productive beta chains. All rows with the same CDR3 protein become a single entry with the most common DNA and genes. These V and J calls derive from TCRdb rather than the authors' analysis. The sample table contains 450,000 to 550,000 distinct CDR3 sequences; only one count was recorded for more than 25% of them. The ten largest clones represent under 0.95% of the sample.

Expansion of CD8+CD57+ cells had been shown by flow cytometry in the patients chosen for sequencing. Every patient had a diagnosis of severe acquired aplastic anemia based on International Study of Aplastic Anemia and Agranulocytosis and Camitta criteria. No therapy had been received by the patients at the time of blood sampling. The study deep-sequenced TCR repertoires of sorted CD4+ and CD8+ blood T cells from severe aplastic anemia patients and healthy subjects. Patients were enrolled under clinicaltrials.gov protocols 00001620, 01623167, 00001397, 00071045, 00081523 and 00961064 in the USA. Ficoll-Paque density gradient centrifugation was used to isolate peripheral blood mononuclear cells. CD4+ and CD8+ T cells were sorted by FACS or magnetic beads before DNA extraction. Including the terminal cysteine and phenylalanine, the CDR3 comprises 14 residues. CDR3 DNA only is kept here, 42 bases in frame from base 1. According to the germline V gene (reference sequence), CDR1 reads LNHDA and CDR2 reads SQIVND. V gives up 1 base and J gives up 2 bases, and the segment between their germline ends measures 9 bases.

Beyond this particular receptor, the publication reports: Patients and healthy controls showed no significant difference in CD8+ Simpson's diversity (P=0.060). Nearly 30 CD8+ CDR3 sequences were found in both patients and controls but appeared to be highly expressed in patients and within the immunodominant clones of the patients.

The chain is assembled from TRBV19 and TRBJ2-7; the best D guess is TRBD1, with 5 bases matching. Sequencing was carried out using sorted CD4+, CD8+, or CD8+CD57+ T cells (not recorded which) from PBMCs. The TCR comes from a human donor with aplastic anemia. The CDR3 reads CASSIAVQAYEQYF. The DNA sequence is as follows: TGTGCCAGTAGTATAGCCGTACAGGCCTACGAGCAGTACTTC. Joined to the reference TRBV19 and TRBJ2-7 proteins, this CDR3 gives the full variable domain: DGGITQSPKYLFRKEGQNVTLSCEQNLNHDAMYWYRQDPGQGLRLIYYSQIVNDFQKGDIAEGYSVSREKKESFPLTVTSAQKNPTAFYLCASSIAVQAYEQYFGPGTRLTVT.